This T cell receptor beta chain was captured in a study of shared clonotypes between healthy human individuals. Over several immunoSEQ plates, each subset's genomic DNA was distributed in even portions. The data were produced by immunoSEQ multiplex PCR, yet TCRdb's version contains in-frame clones alone and is incomplete. The sample yields about 480,000 clones, 79% seen once. The CDR3 is made up of 15 amino acids. Unmatched junction bases numbered 5, after V lost 3 bases and J lost 3 bases. The germline CDR1 and CDR2 sequences are LNHDA and SQIVND (reference sequence). This chain connects TRBV19 to TRBJ2-7, with 10 bases that match TRBD1. This TCR came from a woman aged 40 to 49 in good health. Some clones in this sample may be carry-over from other donors' samples. The sample taken for sequencing was PBMCs. The CDR3: CASSMGQGTDYEQYF. CDR3 DNA sequence: TGTGCCAGTAGTATGGGACAGGGGACCGACTACGAGCAGTACTTC.